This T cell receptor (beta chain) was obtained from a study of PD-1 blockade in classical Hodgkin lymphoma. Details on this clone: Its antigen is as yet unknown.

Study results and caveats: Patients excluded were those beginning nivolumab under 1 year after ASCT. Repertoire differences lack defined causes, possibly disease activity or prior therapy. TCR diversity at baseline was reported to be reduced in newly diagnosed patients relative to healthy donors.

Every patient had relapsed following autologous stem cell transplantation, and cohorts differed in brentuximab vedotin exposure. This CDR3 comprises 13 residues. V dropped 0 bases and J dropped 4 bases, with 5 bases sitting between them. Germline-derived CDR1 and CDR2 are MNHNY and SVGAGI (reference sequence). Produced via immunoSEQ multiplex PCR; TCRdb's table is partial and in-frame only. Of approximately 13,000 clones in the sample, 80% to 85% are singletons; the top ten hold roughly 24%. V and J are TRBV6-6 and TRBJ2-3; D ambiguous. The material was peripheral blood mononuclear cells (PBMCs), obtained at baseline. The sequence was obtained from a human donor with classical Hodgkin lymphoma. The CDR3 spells CASSYSMADTQYF. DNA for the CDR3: TGTGCCAGCAGTTACTCGATGGCAGATACGCAGTATTTT.